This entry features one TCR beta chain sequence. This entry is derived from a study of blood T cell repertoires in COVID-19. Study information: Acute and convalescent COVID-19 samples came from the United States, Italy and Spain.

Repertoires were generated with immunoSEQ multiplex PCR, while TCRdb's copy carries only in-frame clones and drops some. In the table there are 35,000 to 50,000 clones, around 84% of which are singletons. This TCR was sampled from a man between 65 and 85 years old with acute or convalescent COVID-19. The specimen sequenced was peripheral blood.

CDR3 sequence reads: CATTPTGQDGYTF. For the CDR3, the DNA is TGTGCCACCACCCCGACAGGCCAGGATGGCTACACCTTC. The genes are TRBV24-1 and TRBJ1-2; weak D call: TRBD1 (6 bases). The CDR3 loop spans 13 amino acids. Trimming took off 8 bases at V and 6 bases at J, with 15 bases between the two ends. Germline CDR1 and CDR2: KGHDR and SFDVKD.